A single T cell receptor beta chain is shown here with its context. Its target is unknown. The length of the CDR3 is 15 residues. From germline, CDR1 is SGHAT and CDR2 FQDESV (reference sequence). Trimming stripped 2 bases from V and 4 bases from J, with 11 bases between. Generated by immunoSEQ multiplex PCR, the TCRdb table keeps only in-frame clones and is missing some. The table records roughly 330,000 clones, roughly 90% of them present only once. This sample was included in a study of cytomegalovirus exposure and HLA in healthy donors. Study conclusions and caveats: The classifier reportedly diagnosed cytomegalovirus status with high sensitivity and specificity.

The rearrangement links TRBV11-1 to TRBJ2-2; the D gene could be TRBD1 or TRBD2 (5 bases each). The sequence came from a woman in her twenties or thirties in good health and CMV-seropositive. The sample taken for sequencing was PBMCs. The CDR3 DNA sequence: TGTGCCAGCAGCTTACATTGGGGGTCCACCGGGGAGCTGTTTTTT. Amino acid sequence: CASSLHWGSTGELFF.